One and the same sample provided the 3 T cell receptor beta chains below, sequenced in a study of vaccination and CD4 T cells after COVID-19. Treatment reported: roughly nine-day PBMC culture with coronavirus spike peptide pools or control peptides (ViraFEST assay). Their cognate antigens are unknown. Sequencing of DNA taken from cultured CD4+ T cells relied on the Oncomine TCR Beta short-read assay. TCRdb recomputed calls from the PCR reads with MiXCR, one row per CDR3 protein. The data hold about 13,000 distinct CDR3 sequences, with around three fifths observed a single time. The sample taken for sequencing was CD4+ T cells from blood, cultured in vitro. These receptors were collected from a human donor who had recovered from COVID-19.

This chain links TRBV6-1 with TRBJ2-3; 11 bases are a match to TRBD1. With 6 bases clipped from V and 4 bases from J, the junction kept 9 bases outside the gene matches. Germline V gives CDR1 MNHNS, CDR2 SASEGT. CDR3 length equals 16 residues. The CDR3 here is CASRPRWGQGADTQYF. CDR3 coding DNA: TGTGCCAGCAGGCCTAGGTGGGGACAGGGGGCAGATACGCAGTATTTT.

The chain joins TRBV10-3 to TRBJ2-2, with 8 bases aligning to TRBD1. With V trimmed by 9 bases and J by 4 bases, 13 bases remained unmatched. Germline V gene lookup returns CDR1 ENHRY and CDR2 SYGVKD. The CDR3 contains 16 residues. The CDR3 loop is CAIRTGPGDATGELFF. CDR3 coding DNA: TGTGCCATTCGGACAGGGCCAGGGGACGCCACCGGGGAGCTGTTTTTT.

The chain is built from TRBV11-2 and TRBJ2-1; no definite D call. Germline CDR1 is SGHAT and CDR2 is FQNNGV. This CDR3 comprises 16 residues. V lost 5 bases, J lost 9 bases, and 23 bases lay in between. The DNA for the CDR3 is TGTGCCAGCAGCGAAATCGGTGGGATGATTAATGGTGAGCAGTTCTTC. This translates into CASSEIGGMINGEQFF.